These 20 T cell receptor beta chains originate from one sample sequenced in a study of blood T cell repertoires in COVID-19. Assay used: immunoSEQ multiplex PCR; TCRdb lists only in-frame clones, some missing. Altogether about 170,000 clones are present, 85% being singletons, with the ten largest covering under 4%. The material sequenced was peripheral blood. The source of these receptors is a human donor with acute or convalescent COVID-19. The donor label of this sample is uncertain.

J is TRBJ2-3 and V is TRBV2; D may be TRBD2 (5 bases). The CDR3 loop spans 14 amino acids. Per the germline V gene, CDR1 is SNHLY and CDR2 is FYNNEI. Trimming pared 4 bases from V and 0 bases from J, leaving 8 bases between. This CDR3 reads CASSATTSTDTQYF. CDR3 in DNA: TGTGCCAGCAGTGCGACTACTAGCACAGATACGCAGTATTTT.

The genes are TRBV4-3 and TRBJ2-5; the match to TRBD2 covers 12 bases. The V segment lost 0 bases and the J segment 2 bases; nucleotides outside the gene matches: 7. The CDR3 has 18 residues. Germline V gene lookup returns CDR1 LGHNA and CDR2 YSLEER. The CDR3 sequence: CASSQDRTSGATQETQYF. The CDR3, as DNA: TGCGCCAGCAGCCAAGATCGGACTAGCGGGGCCACTCAAGAGACCCAGTACTTC.

The chain recombines TRBV6-5 with TRBJ1-2; 7 nucleotides agree with TRBD1. The CDR3 loop spans 13 amino acids. Germline CDR1 and CDR2: MNHEY and SVGAGI. Unmatched junction bases numbered 3, after V lost 6 bases and J lost 2 bases. CDR3 loop: CASSPGQNYGYTF. CDR3 coding DNA: TGTGCCAGCAGCCCGGGACAGAACTATGGCTACACCTTC.

A word on this clone: The junction departs from germline at one end; a sequencing error may be responsible. The J gene is TRBJ2-7, the V gene TRBV28, with 8 nucleotides matching TRBD1. The CDR3 extends over 15 amino acids. The germline CDR1 and CDR2 sequences are MDHEN and SYDVKM. DNA for the CDR3: TGTGCCAGCAGCCTCCCTGGACAGGGTTCCTCCGAGCAGTACTTC. It specifies CASSLPGQGSSEQYF.

The chain uses TRBV7-9 and TRBJ1-2, with 8 positions matching TRBD1. The V gene end was trimmed by 4 bases and the J gene end by 6 bases; junction bases not matched to a gene: 10. The germline V gene encodes CDR1 SEHNR and CDR2 FQNEAQ (reference sequence). The CDR3 consists of 15 residues. CDR3 amino acids: CASSYPRGRLDGYTF. In nucleotides, the CDR3 is TGTGCCAGCAGCTATCCCAGGGGGCGCCTCGATGGCTACACCTTC. Complete variable domain (other parts from reference TRBV7-9 and TRBJ1-2): DTGVSQNPRHKITKRGQNVTFRCDPISEHNRLYWYRQTLGQGPEFLTYFQNEAQLEKSRLLSDRFSAERPKGSFSTLEIQRTEQGDSAMYLCASSYPRGRLDGYTFGSGTRLTVV.

The rearrangement links TRBV5-5 to TRBJ1-1; maybe TRBD1 (6 bases). The CDR3 consists of 17 residues. Germline-derived CDR1 and CDR2 are SGHKS and YYEKEE (reference sequence). V was clipped by 3 bases and J by 0 bases, with 18 bases between them. The CDR3 DNA reads as TGTGCCAGCAGCTCAGGACAGAGCCACCCCTTGAACACTGAAGCTTTCTTT. It yields the protein CASSSGQSHPLNTEAFF.

V is TRBV5-5 and J is TRBJ1-5; TRBD1 agrees at 9 bases. The CDR3 is 14 amino acids. The germline V gene has CDR1 SGHKS and CDR2 YYEKEE (reference sequence). After removal of 2 bases from V and 7 bases from J, the junction contained 4 bases not matched to a gene. Here the CDR3 DNA reads TGTGCCAGCAGCTTAGTGGGACAGGGACAGCCCCAGCATTTT. It yields the protein CASSLVGQGQPQHF.

The gene calls are TRBV6-5 and TRBJ1-2; D might be TRBD1 (5 bases). The CDR3 sequence is 16 residues long. Trimming removed 1 base from V and 2 bases from J, with 14 bases in between. Germline V lookup: CDR1 MNHEY, CDR2 SVGAGI. CDR3 protein: CASSYFGTSSNYGYTF. In DNA form, the CDR3 reads TGTGCCAGCAGTTACTTCGGGACTAGCTCAAACTATGGCTACACCTTC.

This chain uses TRBV19 with TRBJ2-7; possible D gene TRBD1, 6 bases. This CDR3 is built from 15 residues. From germline, CDR1 is LNHDA and CDR2 SQIVND (reference sequence). The V end lost 3 bases, the J end lost 2 bases, and 14 bases lay between the germline ends. The DNA for the CDR3 is TGTGCCAGTAGTATGAGGCAGGGGAAAGCCTACGAGCAGTACTTC. Translated: CASSMRQGKAYEQYF.

For the CDR3, the DNA is TGCGCCAGCAGCCTTCCAGGGAAGGGTAATGAAAAACTGTTTTTT. Translated: CASSLPGKGNEKLFF. The gene calls are TRBV5-1 and TRBJ1-4; tentatively, D is TRBD1 (5 bases). Germline loops: CDR1 SGHRS, CDR2 YFSETQ. Trimming stripped 4 bases from V and 4 bases from J, with 14 bases between. The CDR3 spans 15 residues.

This clone occurred once. The V call is TRBV20-1, the J call TRBJ2-3; D uncertain. The V gene's germline CDR1 is DFQATT and CDR2 SNEGSKA (reference sequence). This CDR3 contains 10 residues. Trimming stripped 6 bases from V and 7 bases from J, with 8 bases between. The CDR3 DNA sequence: TGCAGTGCACCCGACTATACGCAGTATTTT. It codes for CSAPDYTQYF.

V is TRBV14 and J is TRBJ1-2, with 9 bases lining up with TRBD1. V lost 7 bases and J lost 8; bases outside the gene matches: 11. From germline, CDR1 is SGHDN and CDR2 FVKESK. CDR3 length: 14 amino acids. The CDR3 here is CASTLTGGGGGYTF. In nucleotides, the CDR3 is TGTGCCAGCACCCTAACAGGGGGCGGAGGAGGCTACACCTTC.

The table lists this clone with a few counts. The chain employs TRBV28 and TRBJ1-4; D might be TRBD1 (6 bases). V was clipped by 8 bases and J by 5 bases, with 12 bases between them. From germline, CDR1 is MDHEN and CDR2 SYDVKM. This CDR3 is 13 amino acids long. The CDR3 DNA sequence: TGTGCCAGCGCAGGCAGGGGAAATGAAAAACTGTTTTTT. Its protein is CASAGRGNEKLFF.

The chain recombines TRBV30 with TRBJ2-4; 11 nucleotides agree with TRBD2. This CDR3 comprises 15 residues. Germline CDR1 and CDR2: GTSNPN and SVGIG (reference sequence). V trimming: 8 bases; J trimming: 0 bases; junction bases outside the gene matches: 6. CDR3 residues: CAVGLAGEAKNIQYF. The CDR3 coding sequence is TGTGCCGTCGGACTAGCGGGTGAAGCCAAAAACATTCAGTACTTC.

This clone was seen a single time. The rearrangement uses TRBV30 and TRBJ2-1; 8 bases align to TRBD2. Germline values: CDR1 GTSNPN, CDR2 SVGIG (reference sequence). The CDR3 has 13 amino acids. J was trimmed by 9 bases and V by 5 bases; bases with no gene match: 9. The CDR3: CAWGRGGSGEQFF. The DNA of the CDR3 is TGTGCCTGGGGCCGGGGGGGCTCGGGTGAGCAGTTCTTC.

J is TRBJ1-4 and V is TRBV3-1 (or the pseudogene TRBV3-2), with D perhaps TRBD1 (5 bases). The CDR3 sequence is 15 residues long. CDR1 and CDR2 (germline): LGHDT, YNNKEL (reference sequence). Trimming cost V 2 bases and J 1 base, with 8 bases left between them. DNA for the CDR3: TGTGCCAGCAGCCAACCTCAGGGAACTAATGAAAAACTGTTTTTT. Translation: CASSQPQGTNEKLFF.

The chain joins TRBV4-1 to TRBJ2-1; tentative D call: TRBD1 (5 bases). The CDR3 covers 13 residues. From germline, CDR1 is MGHRA and CDR2 YSYEKL. Trimming pared 7 bases from V and 4 bases from J, leaving 11 bases between. The CDR3 DNA reads as TGCGCCAGCATGGGGCCTCAATACAATGAGCAGTTCTTC. Protein sequence: CASMGPQYNEQFF.

This sequence joins TRBV7-8 and TRBJ1-4; D is uncertain. Germline loops: CDR1 SGHVS, CDR2 FQNEAQ. V lost 0 bases and J lost 0, with 8 bases in between. This CDR3 is 16 amino acids long. CDR3 bases: TGTGCCAGCAGCTTAGCGGCAGGAACAACTAATGAAAAACTGTTTTTT. Translated: CASSLAAGTTNEKLFF.

CDR3 protein: CAWSRDFTGANVLTF. For the CDR3, the DNA is TGTGCCTGGAGTAGGGACTTTACCGGGGCCAACGTCCTGACTTTC. The V call is TRBV30, the J call TRBJ2-6; the D gene is possibly TRBD2 (6 bases). Germline V CDR1 and CDR2: GTSNPN, SVGIG (reference sequence). V was pared by 2 bases and J by 4 bases, with 12 bases between. The CDR3 consists of 15 residues.

V is TRBV6-5 and J is TRBJ2-7; D is perhaps TRBD1 (6 bases). V lost 4 bases and J lost 0, with 13 bases in between. CDR1 and CDR2 from the germline V gene are MNHEY and SVGAGI. The CDR3 runs 15 residues. Here the CDR3 reads CASSLSGALSYEQYF. CDR3 DNA: TGTGCCAGCAGTTTATCAGGGGCCCTCTCCTACGAGCAGTACTTC.